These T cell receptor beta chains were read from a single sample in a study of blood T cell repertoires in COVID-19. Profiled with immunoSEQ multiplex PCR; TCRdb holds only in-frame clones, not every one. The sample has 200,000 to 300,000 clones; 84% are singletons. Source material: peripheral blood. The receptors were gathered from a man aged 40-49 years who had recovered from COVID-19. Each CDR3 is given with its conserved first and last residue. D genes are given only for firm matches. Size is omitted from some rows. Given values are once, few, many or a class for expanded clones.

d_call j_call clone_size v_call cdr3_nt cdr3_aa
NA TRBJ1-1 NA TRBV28 TGTGCCAGCAGTTGGGGTCGGGGGGGCGATGCGAACACTGAAGCTTTCTTT CASSWGRGGDANTEAFF
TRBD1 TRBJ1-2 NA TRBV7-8 TGTGCCAGCAGCCCCTTGTCAGGGGGTTACTATGGCTACACCTTC CASSPLSGGYYGYTF
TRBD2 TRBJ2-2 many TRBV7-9 TGTGCCAGCAGAGCTAGCCAGCGGGGCACCGGGGAGCTGTTTTTT CASRASQRGTGELFF
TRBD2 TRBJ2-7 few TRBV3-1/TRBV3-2 TGTGCCAGCAGCCGGCGGGAGGTCGCCTACGAGCAGTACTTC CASSRREVAYEQYF
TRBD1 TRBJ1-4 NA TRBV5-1 TGCGCCAGCAGCTTGGGGACAGGGGGCCGAAATGAAAAACTGTTTTTT CASSLGTGGRNEKLFF
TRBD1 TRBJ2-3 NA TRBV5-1 TGCGCCAGCAGCTGGACAGGGGTGGGTACAGATACGCAGTATTTT CASSWTGVGTDTQYF
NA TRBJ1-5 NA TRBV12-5 TGTGCTAGTGGCGATGGGGCGGGAACTCAGCCCCAGCATTTT CASGDGAGTQPQHF
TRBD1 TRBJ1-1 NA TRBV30 TGTGCCTGGAGTGACCCCGGACAGGGGATGACGACTTTCTTT CAWSDPGQGMTTFF
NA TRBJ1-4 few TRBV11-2 TGTGCCAGCAGCCCCTTCCCCGACAGTTTTAATGAAAAACTGTTTTTT CASSPFPDSFNEKLFF
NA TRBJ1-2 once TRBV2 TGTGCCAGCAGCGCGGGACTTTCCCCCATCTACTATGGCTACACCTTC CASSAGLSPIYYGYTF
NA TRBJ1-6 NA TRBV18 TGTGCCAGCTCACCTTGGCCCGCCTATAATTCACCCCTCCACTTT CASSPWPAYNSPLHF
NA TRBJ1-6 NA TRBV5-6 TGTGCCAGCAGCTGGGGGGATAATTCACCCCTCCACTTT CASSWGDNSPLHF
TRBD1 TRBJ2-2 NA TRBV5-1 TGCGCCAGCAAATCTACCGGGACAGGGGCGAACACCGGGGAGCTGTTTTTT CASKSTGTGANTGELFF
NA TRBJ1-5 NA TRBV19 TGTGCCAGTAGTATCCGGGACACTAATCAGCCCCAGCATTTT CASSIRDTNQPQHF
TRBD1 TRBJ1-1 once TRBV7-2 TGTGCCAGCAGCCCTCAGGGACAGATGAACACTGAAGCTTTCTTT CASSPQGQMNTEAFF
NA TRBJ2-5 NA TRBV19 TGTGCCAGTAGTATCGTGGCGGATAAAGAGACCCAGTACTTC CASSIVADKETQYF
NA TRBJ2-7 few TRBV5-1 TGCGCCAGCAGCTTGTATGGGCAGGGTACCAACGAGCAGTACTTC CASSLYGQGTNEQYF
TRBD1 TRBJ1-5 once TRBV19 TGTGCCAGTAGCGACCTCGGGACAGGTAATCAGCCCCAGCATTTT CASSDLGTGNQPQHF
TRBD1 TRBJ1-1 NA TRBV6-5 TGTGCCAGCAGTTACTCTGCGGGAGGGGGCGGAACTGAAGCTTTCTTT CASSYSAGGGGTEAFF
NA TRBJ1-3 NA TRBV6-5 TGTGCCAGCTCAATGACAGACTCTGGAAACACCATATATTTT CASSMTDSGNTIYF
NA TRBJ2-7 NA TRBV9 TGTGCCAGCAGCGTTAGGGGGACAACCGCCTACGAGCAGTACTTC CASSVRGTTAYEQYF
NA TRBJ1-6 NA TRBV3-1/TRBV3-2 TGTGCCAGCAGCCAAGACTCGGAGGGGCCGAATTCACCCCTCCACTTT CASSQDSEGPNSPLHF
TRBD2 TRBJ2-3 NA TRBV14 TGTGCCAGCAGCCGTAGCGGGAGTTGGCCAGATACGCAGTATTTT CASSRSGSWPDTQYF